This is a list of T cell receptor beta chains from one sample in a study of beta chain features in type 1 diabetes. Using immunoSEQ multiplex PCR, the repertoire was profiled, and TCRdb retains in-frame clones only, with some absent. The sample consists of 150,000 to 180,000 clones, approximately 10% of them appearing once. What was sequenced was central memory CD4+ T cells from blood. These receptors came from a young man with type 1 diabetes. Each CDR3 is given with its conserved first and last residue. A D gene is named only where the DNA matches it firmly. The size of a clone is reported for some rows only, either as once, few or many, or as a class for expanded clones.

size	V	D	J	CDR3	DNA
-	TRBV5-4	TRBD2	TRBJ2-7	CASSRLAGASYEQYF	TGTGCCAGCAGCCGTTTAGCGGGAGCGTCGTACGAGCAGTACTTC
-	TRBV7-2	TRBD1	TRBJ2-7	CASSMRTGGYEQYF	TGTGCCAGCAGCATGAGGACAGGCGGCTACGAGCAGTACTTC
-	TRBV6-5	-	TRBJ2-2	CASGPPGTGELFF	TGTGCCAGCGGCCCGCCGGGGACCGGGGAGCTGTTTTTT
-	TRBV27	TRBD1	TRBJ1-2	CASSLGTGSYGYTF	TGTGCCAGCAGTTTAGGGACAGGGAGCTATGGCTACACCTTC
few	TRBV7-3	-	TRBJ2-1	CASSLSASNEQFF	TGTGCCAGCAGCTTAAGCGCTAGCAATGAGCAGTTCTTC
few	TRBV4-2	-	TRBJ2-7	CASSQDLRSPEQYF	TGTGCCAGCAGCCAAGATCTCCGGAGCCCCGAGCAGTACTTC
few	TRBV11-2	TRBD2	TRBJ2-2	CASTFSRGTSTPGELFF	TGTGCCAGCACCTTCTCAAGGGGGACTAGCACCCCCGGGGAGCTGTTTTTT
-	TRBV7-9	-	TRBJ2-4	CASSLVRDFNIQYF	TGTGCCAGCAGCCTAGTCCGGGATTTTAACATTCAGTACTTC
-	TRBV7-9	-	TRBJ2-2	CASSGLVTGTGELFF	TGTGCCAGCAGCGGTCTGGTGACGGGGACCGGGGAGCTGTTTTTT
-	TRBV30	TRBD2	TRBJ2-3	CAWSVLIGRPDTQYF	TGTGCCTGGAGTGTACTAATCGGGAGGCCCGATACGCAGTATTTT
few	TRBV28	-	TRBJ2-7	CASRSWRAYDEQYF	TGTGCCAGCAGATCGTGGAGGGCCTACGACGAGCAGTACTTC
-	TRBV9	-	TRBJ2-7	CASSVGTTHYEQYF	TGTGCCAGCAGCGTAGGTACTACTCACTACGAGCAGTACTTC
-	TRBV9	TRBD1	TRBJ1-2	CASSATGGPLNYGYTF	TGTGCCAGCAGCGCGACAGGGGGCCCTTTAAACTATGGCTACACCTTC
few	TRBV15	-	TRBJ1-3	CATSRQRGPSGNTIYF	TGTGCCACCAGCAGACAACGGGGTCCCTCTGGAAACACCATATATTTT
-	TRBV7-9	-	TRBJ1-1	CASSLDPQKNTEAFF	TGTGCCAGCAGCTTAGATCCGCAGAAGAACACTGAAGCTTTCTTT
-	TRBV7-9	TRBD1	TRBJ1-1	CASSRTGGSNTEAFF	TGTGCCAGCAGCCGCACAGGGGGCAGTAACACTGAAGCTTTCTTT